This TCR beta chain was identified in a study of blood T cell repertoires in COVID-19. The wider study: Material from acute and convalescent COVID-19 was sourced from the United States, Italy and Spain. Nucleic acid was either cDNA or gDNA, and it came from T cells, B-cell-depleted T cells, or PBMCs.

As processed by the authors: Using reference gene primer amplification, nucleated cell counts were estimated. The method was immunoSEQ multiplex PCR; TCRdb's version includes in-frame clones alone and lacks a portion of them. The V and J calls and the clone size are those of that table, but D and trimming were determined from the DNA. The repertoire has some 270,000 clones, more than 75% of them found once; the top ten carry 1.5% to 2%. Looked up from germline, CDR1 is SGHTA and CDR2 is FQGNSA. The length of the CDR3 is 16 residues. V shed 2 bases, J shed 6 bases, and the junction held 7 bases outside the gene matches.

The receptor comes from a woman in her sixties or seventies who had recovered from COVID-19. The sequenced material came from peripheral blood. This chain links TRBV7-2 with TRBJ2-2; the match to TRBD1 covers 9 bases. CDR3 residues: CASSLLGQGIPGELFF. CDR3 sequence (DNA): TGTGCCAGCAGCTTACTGGGACAGGGAATACCCGGGGAGCTGTTTTTT.